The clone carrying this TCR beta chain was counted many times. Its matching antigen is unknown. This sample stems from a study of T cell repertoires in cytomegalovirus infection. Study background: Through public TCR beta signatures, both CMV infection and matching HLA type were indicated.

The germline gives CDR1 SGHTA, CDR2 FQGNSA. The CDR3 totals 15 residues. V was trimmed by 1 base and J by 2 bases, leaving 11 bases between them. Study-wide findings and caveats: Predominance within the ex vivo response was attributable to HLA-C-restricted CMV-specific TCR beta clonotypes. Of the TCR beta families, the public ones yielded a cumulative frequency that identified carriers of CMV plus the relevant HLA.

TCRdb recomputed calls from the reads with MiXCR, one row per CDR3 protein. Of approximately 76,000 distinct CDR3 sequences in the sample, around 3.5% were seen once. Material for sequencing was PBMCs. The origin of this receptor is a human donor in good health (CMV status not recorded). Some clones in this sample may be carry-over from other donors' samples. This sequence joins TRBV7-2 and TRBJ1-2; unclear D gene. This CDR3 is CASSLGSLGNYGYTF. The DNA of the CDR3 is TGTGCCAGCAGCTTAGGTAGTTTGGGCAACTATGGCTACACCTTC.